This entry is about one TCR beta chain. Its antigen remains unidentified. This sample includes further DNA sequences coding for the same CDR3. Treatment: approximately 18 received Ad26.COV2.S at low or high dose, single or two shots; about 5 received placebo; per-sample allocation not given. Collection of samples fell on day 63 after the first vaccine or placebo injection. An Ad26 vector carrying the Wuhan-strain SARS-CoV-2 spike served as the vaccine. Per germline, CDR1 SGHTA and CDR2 FQGNSA. The V gene end was trimmed by 5 bases and the J gene end by 4 bases; junction bases not matched to a gene: 4. The CDR3 contains 15 residues. The data belong to a study of Ad26.COV2.S vaccination and SARS-CoV-2 variants. Overall study: Of the COV1001 trial arms, the Ad26.COV2.S arm included the donor.

Study outcomes and limitations: There was reportedly substantial breadth in spike-specific CD8+ and CD4+ T cell responses after vaccination.

The assay was immunoSEQ multiplex PCR, and TCRdb's table has in-frame clones only and misses some. The table lists 300,000 to 450,000 clones, 80% to 90% of them singletons. The V and J genes are TRBV7-2 and TRBJ2-2, with 10 bases that match TRBD1. The source was peripheral blood, collected in a trial of Ad26.COV2.S vaccine versus placebo. This receptor was identified in a person between 18 and 65 years old who received the Ad26.COV2.S COVID-19 vaccine or a placebo. The CDR3 DNA sequence: TGTGCCAGCAGCCCAGGACAGGGGGGCACCGGGGAGCTGTTTTTT. Amino acids: CASSPGQGGTGELFF.